The source of this T cell receptor (beta chain) is a study of CD8+ T cells in alopecia areata. Study-level results: Tofacitinib significantly decreased scalp clonality and expanded CD8+ clones among top 100. On tofacitinib, scalp and blood still held many of the expanded lesional clones.

Turning to this clone: Its antigen remains unidentified.

Treatment reported: oral pan-JAK inhibitor, 5-10 mg twice daily. Isolation of CD4+ and CD8+ T cells from PBMCs was achieved by sorting. It was cDNA, reverse transcribed from extracted RNA, that served as the sequencing template. Generated by immunoSEQ multiplex PCR, the TCRdb table keeps only in-frame clones and is missing some. The sample lists about 70,000 clones, approximately 30% seen once, with around 14% in the top ten. The CDR3 consists of 16 residues. The ends lost 3 bases at V and 2 bases at J; junction bases unmatched: 9. Germline V lookup: CDR1 MNHEY, CDR2 SMNVEV (reference sequence). This TCR was sampled from a human donor with alopecia areata. The J gene is TRBJ1-1, the V gene TRBV27; the match to TRBD1 covers 7 bases. Sequenced material: CD8+ T cells sorted from blood, taken at week 4, from a patient treated with tofacitinib. The CDR3 DNA reads TGTGCCAGCAGTTTTGGCAGGGGGAGCTTAAACACTGAAGCTTTCTTT. It is translated as CASSFGRGSLNTEAFF.